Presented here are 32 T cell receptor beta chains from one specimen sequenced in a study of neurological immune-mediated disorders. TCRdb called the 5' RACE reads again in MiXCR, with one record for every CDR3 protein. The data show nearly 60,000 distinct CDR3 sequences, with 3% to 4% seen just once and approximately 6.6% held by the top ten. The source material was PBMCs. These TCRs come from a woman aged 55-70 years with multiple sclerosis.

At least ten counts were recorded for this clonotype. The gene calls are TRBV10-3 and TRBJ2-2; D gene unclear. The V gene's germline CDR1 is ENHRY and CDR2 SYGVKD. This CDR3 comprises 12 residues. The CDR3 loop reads CDTTTATGELFF. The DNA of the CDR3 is TGTGACACCACCACTGCCACCGGGGAGCTGTTTTTT.

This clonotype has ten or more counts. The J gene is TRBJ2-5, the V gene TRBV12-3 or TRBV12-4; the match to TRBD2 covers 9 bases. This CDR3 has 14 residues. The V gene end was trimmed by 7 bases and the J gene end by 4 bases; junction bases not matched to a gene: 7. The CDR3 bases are TGTGCCAGCAAACCCGGGACTAGCTTAGAGACCCAGTACTTC. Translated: CASKPGTSLETQYF.

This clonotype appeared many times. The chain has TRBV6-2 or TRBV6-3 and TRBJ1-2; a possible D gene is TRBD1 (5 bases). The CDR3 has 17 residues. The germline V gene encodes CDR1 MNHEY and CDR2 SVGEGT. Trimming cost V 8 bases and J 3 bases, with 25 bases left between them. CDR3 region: CASRGSPRDPTYYGYTF. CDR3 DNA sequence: TGTGCCAGCCGGGGCTCCCCACGCGACCCGACCTACTATGGCTACACCTTC.

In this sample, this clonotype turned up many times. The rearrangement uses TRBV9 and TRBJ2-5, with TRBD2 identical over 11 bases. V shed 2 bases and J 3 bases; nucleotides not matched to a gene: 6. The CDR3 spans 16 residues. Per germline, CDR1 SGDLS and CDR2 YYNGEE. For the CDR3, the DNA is TGTGCCAGCAGCGTCCACACGGGACTAGCGGAAGAGACCCAGTACTTC. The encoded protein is CASSVHTGLAEETQYF.

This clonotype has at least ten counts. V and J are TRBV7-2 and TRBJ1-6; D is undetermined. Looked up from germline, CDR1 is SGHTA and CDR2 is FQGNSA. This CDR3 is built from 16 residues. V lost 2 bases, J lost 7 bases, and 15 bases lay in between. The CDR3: CASSLYHGLGNSPLHF. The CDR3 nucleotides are TGTGCCAGCAGCTTATATCACGGGTTGGGAAATTCACCCCTCCACTTT.

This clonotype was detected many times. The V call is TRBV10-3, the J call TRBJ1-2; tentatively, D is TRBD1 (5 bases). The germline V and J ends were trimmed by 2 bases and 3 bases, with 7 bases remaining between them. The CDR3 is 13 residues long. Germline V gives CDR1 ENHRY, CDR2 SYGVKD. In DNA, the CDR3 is TGTGCCATCAGTGAGGACAGCGACTATGGCTACACCTTC. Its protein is CAISEDSDYGYTF.

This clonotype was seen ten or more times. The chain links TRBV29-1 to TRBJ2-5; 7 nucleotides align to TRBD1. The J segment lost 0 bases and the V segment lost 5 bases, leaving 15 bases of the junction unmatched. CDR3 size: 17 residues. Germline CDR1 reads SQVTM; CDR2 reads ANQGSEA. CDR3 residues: CSVFSPPGTAYQETQYF. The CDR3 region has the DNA TGCAGCGTTTTCTCCCCCCCCGGGACAGCCTACCAAGAGACCCAGTACTTC. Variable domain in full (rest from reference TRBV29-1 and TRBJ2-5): SAVISQKPSRDICQRGTSLTIQCQVDSQVTMMFWYRQQPGQSLTLIATANQGSEATYESGFVIDKFPISRPNLTFSTLTVSNMSPEDSSIYLCSVFSPPGTAYQETQYFGPGTRLLVL.

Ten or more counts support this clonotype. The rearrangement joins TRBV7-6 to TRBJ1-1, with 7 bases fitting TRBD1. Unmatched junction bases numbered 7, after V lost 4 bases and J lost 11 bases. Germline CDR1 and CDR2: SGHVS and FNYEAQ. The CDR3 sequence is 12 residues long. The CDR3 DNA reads TGTGCCAGCAGCTCTGACAGGGTAGAGGCTTTCTTT. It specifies CASSSDRVEAFF.

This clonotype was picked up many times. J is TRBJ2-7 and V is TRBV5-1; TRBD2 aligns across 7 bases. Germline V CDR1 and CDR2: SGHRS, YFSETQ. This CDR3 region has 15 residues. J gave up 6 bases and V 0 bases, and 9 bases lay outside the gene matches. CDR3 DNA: TGCGCCAGCAGCTTGGAGACTAGCCGGGGGGTCGAGCAGTACTTC. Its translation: CASSLETSRGVEQYF.

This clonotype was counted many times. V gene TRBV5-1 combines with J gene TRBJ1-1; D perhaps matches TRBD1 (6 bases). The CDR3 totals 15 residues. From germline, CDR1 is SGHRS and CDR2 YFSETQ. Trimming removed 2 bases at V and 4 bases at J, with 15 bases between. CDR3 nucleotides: TGCGCCAGCAGCTTTTCCCTACAGGGTTCCACTGAAGCTTTCTTT. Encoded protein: CASSFSLQGSTEAFF.

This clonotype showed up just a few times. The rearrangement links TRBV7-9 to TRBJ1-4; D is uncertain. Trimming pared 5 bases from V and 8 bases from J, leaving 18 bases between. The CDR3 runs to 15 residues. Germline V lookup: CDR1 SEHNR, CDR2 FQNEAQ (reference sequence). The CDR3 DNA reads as TGTGCCAGCAGCCTCGACTTAGGGAGGGAAGAAAAACTGTTTTTT. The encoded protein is CASSLDLGREEKLFF.

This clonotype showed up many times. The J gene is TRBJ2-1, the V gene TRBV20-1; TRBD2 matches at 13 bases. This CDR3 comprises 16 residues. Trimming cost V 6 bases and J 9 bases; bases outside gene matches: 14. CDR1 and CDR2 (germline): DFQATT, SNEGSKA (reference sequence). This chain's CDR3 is CSARPLGLAGAGEQFF. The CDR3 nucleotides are TGCAGTGCCAGGCCTCTCGGACTAGCGGGAGCAGGTGAGCAGTTCTTC.

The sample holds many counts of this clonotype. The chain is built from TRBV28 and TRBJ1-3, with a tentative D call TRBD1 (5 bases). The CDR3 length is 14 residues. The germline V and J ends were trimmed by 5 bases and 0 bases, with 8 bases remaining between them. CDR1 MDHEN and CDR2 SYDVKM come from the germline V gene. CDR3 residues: CASSKGDSGNTIYF. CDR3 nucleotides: TGTGCCAGCAGTAAAGGGGACTCTGGAAACACCATATATTTT.

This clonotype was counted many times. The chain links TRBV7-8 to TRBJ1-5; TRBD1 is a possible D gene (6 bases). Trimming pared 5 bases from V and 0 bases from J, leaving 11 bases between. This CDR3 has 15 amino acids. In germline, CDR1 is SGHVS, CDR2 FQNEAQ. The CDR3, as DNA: TGTGCCAGCAGCCCGGACAGCCATAGCAATCAGCCCCAGCATTTT. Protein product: CASSPDSHSNQPQHF.

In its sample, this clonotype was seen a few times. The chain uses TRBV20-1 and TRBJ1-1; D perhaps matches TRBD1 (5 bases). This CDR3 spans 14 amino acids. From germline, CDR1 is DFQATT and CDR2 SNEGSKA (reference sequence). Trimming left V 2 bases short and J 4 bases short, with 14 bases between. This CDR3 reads CSARLGAVLTEAFF. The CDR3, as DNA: TGCAGTGCTAGATTAGGGGCGGTTCTCACTGAAGCTTTCTTT.

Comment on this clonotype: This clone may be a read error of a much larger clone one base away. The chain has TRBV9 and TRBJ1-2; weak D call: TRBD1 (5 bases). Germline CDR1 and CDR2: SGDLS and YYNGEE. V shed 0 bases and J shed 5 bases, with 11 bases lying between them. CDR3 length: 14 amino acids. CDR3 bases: TGTGCCAGCAGCGTAGCGACGGGGGATTATGGCTACACCTTC. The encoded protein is CASSVATGDYGYTF.

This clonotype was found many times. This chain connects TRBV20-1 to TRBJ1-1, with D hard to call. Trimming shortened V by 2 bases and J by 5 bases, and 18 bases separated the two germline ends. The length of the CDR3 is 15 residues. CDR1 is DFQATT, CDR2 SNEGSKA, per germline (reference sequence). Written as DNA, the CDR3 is TGCAGTGCTAGATCTTTTGATGCCCTGGGGACTGAAGCTTTCTTT. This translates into CSARSFDALGTEAFF.

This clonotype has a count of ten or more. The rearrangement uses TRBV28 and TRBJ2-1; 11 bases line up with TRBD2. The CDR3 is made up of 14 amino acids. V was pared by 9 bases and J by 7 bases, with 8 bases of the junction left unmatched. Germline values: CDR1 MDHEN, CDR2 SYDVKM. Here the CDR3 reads CASSTSGSFNEQFF. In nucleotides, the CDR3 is TGTGCCAGTTCCACTAGCGGGAGTTTTAATGAGCAGTTCTTC.

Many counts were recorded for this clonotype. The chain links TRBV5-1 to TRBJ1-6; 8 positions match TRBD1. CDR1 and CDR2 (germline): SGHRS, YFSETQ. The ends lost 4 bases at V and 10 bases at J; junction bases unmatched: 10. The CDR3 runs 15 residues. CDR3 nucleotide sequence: TGCGCCAGCAGCCCGACGGACAGGGTAGGATCACCCCTCCACTTT. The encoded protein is CASSPTDRVGSPLHF.

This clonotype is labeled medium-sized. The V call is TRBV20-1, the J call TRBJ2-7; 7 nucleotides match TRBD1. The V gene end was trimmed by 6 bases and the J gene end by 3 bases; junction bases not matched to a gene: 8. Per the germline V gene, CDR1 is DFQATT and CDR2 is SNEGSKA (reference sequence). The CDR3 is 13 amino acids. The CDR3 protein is CSAEGPGGYEQYF. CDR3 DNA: TGCAGTGCCGAAGGCCCAGGGGGCTACGAGCAGTACTTC.

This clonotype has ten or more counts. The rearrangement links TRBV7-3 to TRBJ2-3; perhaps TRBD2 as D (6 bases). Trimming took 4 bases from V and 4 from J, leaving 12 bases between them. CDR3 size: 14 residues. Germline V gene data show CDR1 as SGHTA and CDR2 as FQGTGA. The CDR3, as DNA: TGTGCCAGCAGCTCCCATTCGGGGGCAGATACGCAGTATTTT. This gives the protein CASSSHSGADTQYF.

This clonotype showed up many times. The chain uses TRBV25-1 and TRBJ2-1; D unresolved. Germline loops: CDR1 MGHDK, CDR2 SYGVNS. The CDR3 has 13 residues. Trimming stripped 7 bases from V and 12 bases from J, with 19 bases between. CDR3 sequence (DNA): TGTGCCAGCATCGGGCCCCATCCGAGTTGGCAGTTCTTC. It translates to CASIGPHPSWQFF.

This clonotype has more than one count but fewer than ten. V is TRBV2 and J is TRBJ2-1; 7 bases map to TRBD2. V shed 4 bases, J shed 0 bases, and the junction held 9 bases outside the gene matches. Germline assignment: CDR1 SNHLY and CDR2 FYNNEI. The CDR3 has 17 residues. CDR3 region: CASSARTRVSSYNEQFF. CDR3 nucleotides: TGTGCCAGCAGTGCGCGGACTAGAGTAAGCTCCTACAATGAGCAGTTCTTC. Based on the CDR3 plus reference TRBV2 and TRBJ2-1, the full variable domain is EPEVTQTPSHQVTQMGQEVILRCVPISNHLYFYWYRQILGQKVEFLVSFYNNEISEKSEIFDDQFSVERPDGSNFTLKIRSTKLEDSAMYFCASSARTRVSSYNEQFFGPGTRLTVL.

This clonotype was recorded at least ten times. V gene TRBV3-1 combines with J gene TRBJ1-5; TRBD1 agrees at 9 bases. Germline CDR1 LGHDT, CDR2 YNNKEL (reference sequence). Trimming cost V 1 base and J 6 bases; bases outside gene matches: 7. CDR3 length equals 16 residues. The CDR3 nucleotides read TGTGCCAGCAGCCAAGGGGGACAGGGTATAAGTCAGCCCCAGCATTTT. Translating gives CASSQGGQGISQPQHF.

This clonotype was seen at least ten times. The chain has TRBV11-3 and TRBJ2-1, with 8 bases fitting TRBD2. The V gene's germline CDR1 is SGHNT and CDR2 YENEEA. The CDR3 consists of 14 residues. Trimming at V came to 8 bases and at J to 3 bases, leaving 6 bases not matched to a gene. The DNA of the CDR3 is TGTGCCAGCTCCGGGGGGGCAAACTACAATGAGCAGTTCTTC. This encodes CASSGGANYNEQFF.

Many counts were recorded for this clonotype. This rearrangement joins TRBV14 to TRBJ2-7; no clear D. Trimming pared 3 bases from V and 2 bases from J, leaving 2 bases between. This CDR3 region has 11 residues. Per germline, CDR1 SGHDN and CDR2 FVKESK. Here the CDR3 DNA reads TGTGCCAGCAGCCATGCCTACGAGCAGTACTTC. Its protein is CASSHAYEQYF.

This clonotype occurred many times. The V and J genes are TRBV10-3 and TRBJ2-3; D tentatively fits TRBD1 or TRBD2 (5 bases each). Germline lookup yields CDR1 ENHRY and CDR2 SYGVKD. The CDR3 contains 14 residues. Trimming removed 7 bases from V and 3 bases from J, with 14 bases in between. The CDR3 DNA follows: TGTGCCATCACTGCCGGGGCCCAAACAGATACGCAGTATTTT. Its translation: CAITAGAQTDTQYF.

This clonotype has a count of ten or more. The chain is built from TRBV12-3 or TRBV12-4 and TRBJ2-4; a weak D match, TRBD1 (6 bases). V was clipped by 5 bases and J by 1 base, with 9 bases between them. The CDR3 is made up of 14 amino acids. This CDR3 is CASSETGAKNIQYF. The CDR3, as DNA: TGTGCCAGCAGTGAGACAGGTGCCAAAAACATTCAGTACTTC.

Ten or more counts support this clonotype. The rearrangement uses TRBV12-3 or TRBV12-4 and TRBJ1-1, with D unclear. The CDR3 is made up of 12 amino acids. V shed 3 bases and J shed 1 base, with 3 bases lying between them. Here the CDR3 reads CASSFGNTEAFF. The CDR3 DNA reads TGTGCCAGCAGTTTCGGGAACACTGAAGCTTTCTTT.

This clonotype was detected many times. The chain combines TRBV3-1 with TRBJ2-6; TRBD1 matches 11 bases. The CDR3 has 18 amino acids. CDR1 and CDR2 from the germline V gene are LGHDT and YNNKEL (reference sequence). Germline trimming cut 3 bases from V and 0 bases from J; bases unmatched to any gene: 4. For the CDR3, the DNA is TGTGCCAGCAGCCAGGGGACAGGGGGAAGCTCTGGGGCCAACGTCCTGACTTTC. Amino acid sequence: CASSQGTGGSSGANVLTF.

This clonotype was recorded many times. The CDR3 DNA follows: TGTGCCAGCAGTTCAGGGTTGAGCACTGAAGCTTTCTTT. It translates to CASSSGLSTEAFF. This sequence joins TRBV6-5 and TRBJ1-1; D is possibly TRBD1 (5 bases). This CDR3 contains 13 residues. Germline CDR1 is MNHEY and CDR2 is SVGAGI. Trimming shortened V by 4 bases and J by 4 bases, and 10 bases separated the two germline ends.

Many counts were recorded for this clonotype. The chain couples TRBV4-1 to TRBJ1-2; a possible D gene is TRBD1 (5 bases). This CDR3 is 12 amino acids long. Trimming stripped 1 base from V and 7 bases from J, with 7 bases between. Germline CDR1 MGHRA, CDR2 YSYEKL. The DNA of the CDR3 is TGCGCCAGCAGCCAAGCGGGGGGTGGCTACACCTTC. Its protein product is CASSQAGGGYTF.